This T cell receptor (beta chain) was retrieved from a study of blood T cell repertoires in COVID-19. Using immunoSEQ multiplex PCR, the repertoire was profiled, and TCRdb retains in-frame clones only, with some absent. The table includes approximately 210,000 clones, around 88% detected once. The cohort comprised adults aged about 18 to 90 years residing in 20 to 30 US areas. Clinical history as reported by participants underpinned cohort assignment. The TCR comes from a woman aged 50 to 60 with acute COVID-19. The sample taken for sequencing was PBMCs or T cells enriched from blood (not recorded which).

The CDR3 sequence: CSASGGYEQYF. The CDR3 DNA sequence: TGCAGCGCATCAGGAGGGTACGAGCAGTACTTC. The V and J genes are TRBV29-1 and TRBJ2-7; a weak D match, TRBD2 (6 bases). The CDR3 has 11 residues. CDR1 and CDR2 from the germline V gene are SQVTM and ANQGSEA. V gave up 7 bases and J gave up 4 bases, with 11 bases separating them.